This entry is about one TCR beta chain. The CDR3 consists of 13 residues. With 11 bases removed from V and 8 bases from J, the gap between germline ends came to 21 bases. Germline CDR1 reads MDHEN; CDR2 reads SYDVKM. The sample belongs to a study of blood T cell repertoires in COVID-19. About the study: Samples taken during acute and convalescent COVID-19 were collected in the United States, Italy and Spain. T cells, B-cell-depleted T cells, or PBMCs provided the cDNA or gDNA that served as material.

Original handling: Reference gene primer amplification in the assay estimated nucleated cell counts. Sequenced by immunoSEQ multiplex PCR; TCRdb stores in-frame clones only, minus some. D and trimming come from the DNA, and the V and J calls and clone size come from that table. The sample includes about 88,000 clones, around nine tenths of them seen just once. This chain uses TRBV28 with TRBJ1-2; D perhaps matches TRBD1 (5 bases). The sample was peripheral blood. The sequence came from a man aged 55-75 years with acute or convalescent COVID-19. The CDR3 protein is CAHRDSFQAGYTF. The DNA of the CDR3 is TGTGCCCACCGGGACTCTTTTCAGGCGGGCTACACCTTC.